One and the same sample provided the 28 T cell receptor beta chains below, sequenced in a study of patients and donors after allogeneic stem cell transplantation. TCRdb analysed the RT-PCR reads with MiXCR anew, one entry per CDR3 protein. Of some 20,000 distinct CDR3 sequences listed, about 30% were seen once; the top ten hold around half. The sample was blood, either unsorted or a sorted T cell fraction (not recorded which). These receptors originate from a human donor who was either an allogeneic HSCT recipient or a stem cell or donor lymphocyte infusion donor (not recorded which). It is not recorded whose cells these are; they may come from a transplant donor.

This clonotype has a count of ten or more. The genes are TRBV18 and TRBJ1-5; D uncertain. V lost 1 base and J lost 4, with 5 bases in between. The CDR3 length is 13 residues. Germline V gene lookup returns CDR1 KGHSH and CDR2 LQKENI. The CDR3, as DNA: TGTGCCAGCTCACCACAGGGTAATCAGCCCCAGCATTTT. Amino acid sequence: CASSPQGNQPQHF.

DNA for the CDR3: TGTGCCAGCCGCGGTTCGGACAGGAGCTTTGGCTACACCTTC. Protein: CASRGSDRSFGYTF. The J gene is TRBJ1-2, the V gene TRBV12-3 or TRBV12-4, with 7 bases fitting TRBD1. V was clipped by 8 bases and J by 7 bases; unmatched bases: 13. The CDR3 runs to 14 residues.

The chain joins TRBV12-3 or TRBV12-4 to TRBJ2-2, with 7 bases identical to TRBD1. With 3 bases clipped from V and 3 bases from J, the junction kept 4 bases outside the gene matches. This CDR3 spans 15 amino acids. The CDR3 nucleotides read TGTGCCAGCAGTTTTCAAGGGGGCTACACCGGGGAGCTGTTTTTT. Encoded protein: CASSFQGGYTGELFF.

This clonotype appeared a few times. The V call is TRBV7-2, the J call TRBJ1-1; D uncertain. V was cut by 6 bases and J by 11 bases, with 13 bases left in between. The CDR3 loop spans 11 amino acids. Germline loops: CDR1 SGHTA, CDR2 FQGNSA. In nucleotides, the CDR3 is TGTGCCAGCAGTCGGGTCCTTGAGGCTTTCTTT. This sequence encodes CASSRVLEAFF.

This clonotype was counted a few times. This rearrangement joins TRBV27 to TRBJ1-6; 9 nucleotides line up with TRBD1. The junction had 12 bases not matched to a gene; V was cut back by 4 bases and J by 8 bases. This CDR3 region has 17 residues. Germline assignment: CDR1 MNHEY and CDR2 SMNVEV (reference sequence). The CDR3 nucleotides read TGTGCCAGCAGTTCAAAAATACAGGGGGCGGTGTATTCACCCCTCCACTTT. This encodes CASSSKIQGAVYSPLHF.

J is TRBJ1-3 and V is TRBV12-3 or TRBV12-4, with a possible D match to TRBD1 (6 bases). The CDR3 length is 17 residues. V was trimmed by 3 bases and J by 4 bases, leaving 19 bases between them. CDR3 sequence: CASSLGQGRLLGNTIYF. CDR3 DNA sequence: TGTGCCAGCAGTTTGGGGCAGGGGCGGCTGTTAGGAAACACCATATATTTT.

In this sample, this clonotype turned up a few times. The junction departs from germline at one end; a sequencing error may be responsible. The chain couples TRBV12-3 or TRBV12-4 to TRBJ2-5; TRBD2 might be the D (5 bases). CDR3 size: 14 residues. In nucleotides, the CDR3 is TGTGCTAGCAGTTTAGGCGGCAGAGGGGAGACCCAGTACTTC. It translates to CASSLGGRGETQYF.

J is TRBJ2-5 and V is TRBV6-6; 10 bases are shared with TRBD1. This CDR3 has 15 amino acids. V lost 6 bases and J lost 5; bases outside the gene matches: 9. Per the germline V gene, CDR1 is MNHNY and CDR2 is SVGAGI (reference sequence). CDR3 sequence reads: CASSPGTGVHETQYF. In DNA, the CDR3 is TGTGCCAGCAGCCCTGGGACAGGGGTCCATGAGACCCAGTACTTC.

This clonotype was counted once. The chain carries TRBV29-1 and TRBJ1-1; D perhaps matches TRBD1 (5 bases). V was cut by 4 bases and J by 1 base, with 16 bases left in between. This CDR3 is 15 amino acids long. Germline V lookup: CDR1 SQVTM, CDR2 ANQGSEA. CDR3 in DNA: TGCAGCGTTGGAGGGGCAGGGCCGGGGAACACTGAAGCTTTCTTT. It is translated as CSVGGAGPGNTEAFF.

The chain has TRBV12-3 or TRBV12-4 and TRBJ2-7, with D maybe TRBD2 (6 bases). The CDR3 totals 13 residues. Trimming pared 6 bases from V and 3 bases from J, leaving 12 bases between. CDR3 region: CASSRGKVYEQYF. DNA of the CDR3: TGTGCCAGCAGCCGGGGGAAGGTCTACGAGCAGTACTTC.

The chain uses TRBV20-1 and TRBJ2-3; perhaps D is TRBD1 or TRBD2 (6 bases each). From germline, CDR1 is DFQATT and CDR2 SNEGSKA (reference sequence). The V end lost 6 bases, the J end lost 3 bases, and 16 bases lay between the germline ends. There are 14 residues in the CDR3. CDR3 residues: CSAIRTGRTDTQYF. In DNA form, the CDR3 reads TGCAGTGCCATCAGAACAGGGAGGACAGATACGCAGTATTTT.

This clonotype appeared a few times. The chain couples TRBV20-1 to TRBJ1-2; D uncertain. CDR3 length: 13 amino acids. Germline values: CDR1 DFQATT, CDR2 SNEGSKA (reference sequence). With 4 bases removed from V and 6 bases from J, the gap between germline ends came to 15 bases. The CDR3 loop is CSATYQRPDGYTF. CDR3 DNA: TGCAGTGCTACCTACCAGAGGCCTGATGGCTACACCTTC.

The V gene is TRBV29-1, the J gene TRBJ2-4; D is unresolved. This CDR3 contains 13 residues. Trimming removed 0 bases from V and 0 bases from J, with 3 bases in between. Per germline, CDR1 SQVTM and CDR2 ANQGSEA. CDR3 coding DNA: TGCAGCGTTGAAGAGGGAGCCAAAAACATTCAGTACTTC. It is translated as CSVEEGAKNIQYF.

V is TRBV12-3 or TRBV12-4 and J is TRBJ2-7; maybe TRBD1 (5 bases). This CDR3 comprises 14 residues. Trimming cost V 7 bases and J 1 base, with 14 bases left between them. CDR3 nucleotide sequence: TGTGCCAGCACCAATCAGGGAAGGTCCTACGAGCAGTACTTC. Translated, it gives CASTNQGRSYEQYF.

The chain employs TRBV6-6 and TRBJ2-5; 7 nucleotides agree with TRBD2. CDR1 is MNHNY and CDR2 is SVGAGI in the germline V gene (reference sequence). V was clipped by 4 bases and J by 5 bases; unmatched bases: 13. The CDR3 covers 16 residues. The CDR3 here is CASSSPRTSPLETQYF. Here the CDR3 DNA reads TGTGCCAGCAGTTCTCCTCGGACTAGTCCCCTGGAGACCCAGTACTTC.

This clonotype ranks as medium-sized (0.01 to 0.1%). The CDR3 DNA is TGTGCCAGCAGTCGACAGGGAAGGCATTCACCCCTCCACTTT. Encoded protein: CASSRQGRHSPLHF. The rearrangement links TRBV6-5 to TRBJ1-6; TRBD1 matches 7 bases. Germline CDR1 reads MNHEY; CDR2 reads SVGAGI. V trimming: 5 bases; J trimming: 8 bases; junction bases outside the gene matches: 6. The CDR3 covers 14 residues.

The rearrangement links TRBV7-9 to TRBJ1-6; 7 positions agree with TRBD1. The CDR3 sequence is 14 residues long. V lost 6 bases and J lost 4; bases outside the gene matches: 3. From germline, CDR1 is SEHNR and CDR2 FQNEAQ (reference sequence). The CDR3 loop reads CASRVQGYNSPLHF. The CDR3 nucleotides are TGTGCCAGCAGAGTACAGGGGTATAATTCACCCCTCCACTTT.

This clonotype was counted at least ten times. The chain couples TRBV29-1 to TRBJ1-2; D gene uncertain. Trimming left V 1 base short and J 6 bases short, with 9 bases between. The CDR3 loop spans 12 amino acids. CDR1 and CDR2 from the germline V gene are SQVTM and ANQGSEA. The CDR3 here is CSVEVGDHGYTF. CDR3 DNA sequence: TGCAGCGTTGAAGTAGGAGACCATGGCTACACCTTC.

This clonotype was seen many times. This chain links TRBV6-2 or TRBV6-3 with TRBJ1-6; 8 bases align to TRBD1. Losses at the gene ends were 7 bases for V and 10 bases for J; bases not matched to a gene: 9. This CDR3 is 14 amino acids long. Germline V gives CDR1 MNHEY, CDR2 SVGEGT. Written as DNA, the CDR3 is TGTGCCAGCACCCCCGGACAGGGCAGATCACCCCTCCACTTT. Amino acids: CASTPGQGRSPLHF.

V gene TRBV5-1 combines with J gene TRBJ2-7; possibly TRBD1 or TRBD2 for D (5 bases each). Trimming stripped 0 bases from V and 7 bases from J, with 11 bases between. This CDR3 spans 13 amino acids. Germline V lookup: CDR1 SGHRS, CDR2 YFSETQ. This chain's CDR3 is CASSLGGTLEQYF. CDR3 in DNA: TGCGCCAGCAGCTTGGGGGGGACCTTGGAGCAGTACTTC.

In nucleotides, the CDR3 is TGTGCCAGCAGCTTTGGGGGAAGGACTGAAGCTTTCTTT. This gives the protein CASSFGGRTEAFF. This rearrangement joins TRBV12-3 or TRBV12-4 to TRBJ1-1; a weak D match, TRBD1 (5 bases). This CDR3 region has 13 residues. V was pared by 6 bases and J by 5 bases, with 13 bases between.

This clonotype was recorded many times. This rearrangement joins TRBV11-2 to TRBJ1-1; D remains unclear. Trimming shortened V by 1 base and J by 4 bases, and 7 bases separated the two germline ends. CDR3 size: 13 residues. Germline-derived CDR1 and CDR2 are SGHAT and FQNNGV. CDR3 sequence reads: CASSLVRGTEAFF. For the CDR3, the DNA is TGTGCCAGCAGCTTAGTGCGGGGCACTGAAGCTTTCTTT.

The genes are TRBV28 and TRBJ2-1; 10 bases are shared with TRBD2. The CDR3 sequence is 15 residues long. The trim removed 6 bases at V and 5 bases at J, leaving 7 bases unmatched. Germline V gene data show CDR1 as MDHEN and CDR2 as SYDVKM. The CDR3 sequence: CASRLPLAGDNEQFF. Written as DNA, the CDR3 is TGTGCCAGCAGACTTCCGCTAGCGGGGGACAATGAGCAGTTCTTC.

This clonotype has at least ten counts. The genes are TRBV12-3 or TRBV12-4 and TRBJ1-1, with D hard to call. With 2 bases removed from V and 0 bases from J, the gap between germline ends came to 7 bases. The CDR3 is 14 residues long. The CDR3: CASSLNIMNTEAFF. CDR3 coding DNA: TGTGCCAGCAGTTTAAACATAATGAACACTGAAGCTTTCTTT.

This clonotype was observed at least ten times. The chain joins TRBV29-1 to TRBJ1-5; the D gene is possibly TRBD1 (5 bases). With 4 bases removed from V and 6 bases from J, the gap between germline ends came to 13 bases. The CDR3 has 13 residues. Germline loops: CDR1 SQVTM, CDR2 ANQGSEA. CDR3 coding DNA: TGCAGCGTTGGGGGCCTCTTAGGTCAGCCCCAGCATTTT. Encoded protein: CSVGGLLGQPQHF.

The V gene is TRBV10-3, the J gene TRBJ2-7; D ambiguous. The CDR3 extends over 12 amino acids. Germline values: CDR1 ENHRY, CDR2 SYGVKD. V was trimmed by 3 bases and J by 7 bases, leaving 10 bases between them. CDR3 nucleotides: TGTGCCATCAGTGATAGTCCACCGGAGCAGTACTTC. Translated: CAISDSPPEQYF.

J is TRBJ2-1 and V is TRBV28, with TRBD1 matching 10 bases. The V gene end was trimmed by 6 bases and the J gene end by 7 bases; junction bases not matched to a gene: 3. The CDR3 totals 13 residues. CDR1 MDHEN and CDR2 SYDVKM come from the germline V gene. DNA of the CDR3: TGTGCCAGCAGAGGACAGGGGGGGAATGAGCAGTTCTTC. Translated: CASRGQGGNEQFF.

This clonotype was seen a handful of times. The chain employs TRBV5-8 and TRBJ1-1; perhaps TRBD1 as D (5 bases). There are 13 residues in the CDR3. V shed 4 bases and J shed 11 bases, with 18 bases lying between them. Germline CDR1 reads SGHTS; CDR2 reads YDEGEE. CDR3 protein: CASSASGMGEAFF. Written as DNA, the CDR3 is TGTGCCAGCAGCGCTTCAGGGATGGGGGAGGCTTTCTTT.